What follows is one TCR beta chain and its context. Clones were sequenced by immunoSEQ multiplex PCR, and TCRdb holds only the in-frame ones, with some missing. Of approximately 200,000 clones detected, 65% to 90% appear once; the ten largest clones hold about 10%. This sample is part of a study of blood T cell repertoires in COVID-19. Background on the study: PBMCs, B-cell-depleted T cells, or T cells were the source of the cDNA or gDNA that made up the material.

CDR1 is SGHVS and CDR2 is FNYEAQ in the germline V gene. This CDR3 region has 16 residues. Trimming cost V 1 base and J 0 bases; bases outside gene matches: 5. Cohort 3 recovered donors had two negative PCRs, clearance, or symptom resolution. The chain carries TRBV7-6 and TRBJ1-1; 7 bases line up with TRBD1. Sequenced sample: PBMCs or T cells enriched from blood (not recorded which). This receptor was identified in a man in his forties who had recovered from COVID-19. The CDR3: CASSLEGAGMNTEAFF. Written as DNA, the CDR3 is TGTGCCAGCAGCTTAGAGGGGGCCGGGATGAACACTGAAGCTTTCTTT.